A single sample is the source of the 20 T cell receptor beta chains below, sequenced in a study of blood T cell repertoires in COVID-19 (dated by TCRdb to 2020 to 2022). Receptor amplification or capture employed the immunoSEQ multiplex PCR assay. Imported from immuneACCESS, the table was reduced by TCRdb to in-frame sequences with V and J called. These copies leave out some clones; in studies compared against another copy, an unresolved V gene accounts for under half, and the cause of the remainder is not known. This sample comprises about 200,000 clones, 83% of them detected only once. The ten largest make up approximately 4.8% of the sample. What was sequenced was PBMCs or T cells enriched from blood (not recorded which). These TCRs come from a woman aged 50 to 60 who had been exposed to COVID-19.

The chain carries TRBV3-1 (or the pseudogene TRBV3-2) and TRBJ1-3; 8 positions match TRBD1. This CDR3 is 16 amino acids long. From germline, CDR1 is LGHDT and CDR2 YNNKEL (reference sequence). V lost 6 bases to trimming and J lost 0 bases; unmatched junction nucleotides: 7. The CDR3 spells CASSFGTGGSGNTIYF. As DNA, the CDR3 is TGTGCCAGCAGTTTCGGTACAGGGGGCTCTGGAAACACCATATATTTT.

The J gene is TRBJ2-4, the V gene TRBV19; 7 nucleotides line up with TRBD2. The V gene's germline CDR1 is LNHDA and CDR2 SQIVND (reference sequence). There are 15 residues in the CDR3. With 1 base clipped from V and 0 bases from J, the junction kept 0 bases outside the gene matches. The CDR3, as DNA: TGTGCCAGTAGTATAGGGGAGGGAGCCAAAAACATTCAGTACTTC. Its protein is CASSIGEGAKNIQYF. Complete variable domain (other parts from reference TRBV19 and TRBJ2-4): DGGITQSPKYLFRKEGQNVTLSCEQNLNHDAMYWYRQDPGQGLRLIYYSQIVNDFQKGDIAEGYSVSREKKESFPLTVTSAQKNPTAFYLCASSIGEGAKNIQYFGAGTRLSVL.

This rearrangement joins TRBV9 to TRBJ2-7, with 7 bases identical to TRBD1. V lost 4 bases to trimming and J lost 4 bases; unmatched junction nucleotides: 11. The CDR3 consists of 15 residues. The germline V gene has CDR1 SGDLS and CDR2 YYNGEE. CDR3 sequence: CASSPRQGQYYEQYF. In DNA form, the CDR3 reads TGTGCCAGCAGCCCGCGACAGGGTCAATATTACGAGCAGTACTTC.

The V call is TRBV30, the J call TRBJ2-1; D might be TRBD1 (5 bases). The CDR3 is 13 amino acids. V gave up 4 bases and J gave up 6 bases, with 13 bases separating them. The V gene's germline CDR1 is GTSNPN and CDR2 SVGIG (reference sequence). CDR3 protein: CAWTTDFSNEQFF. The CDR3 coding sequence is TGTGCCTGGACGACAGACTTTTCCAATGAGCAGTTCTTC. The full variable domain, in which reference TRBV30 and TRBJ2-1 provide the parts outside the CDR3, is SQTIHQWPATLVQPVGSPLSLECTVEGTSNPNLYWYRQAAGRGLQLLFYSVGIGQISSEVPQNLSASRPQDRQFILSSKKLLLSDSGFYLCAWTTDFSNEQFFGPGTRLTVL.

The rearrangement links TRBV24-1 to TRBJ2-1; the match to TRBD1 covers 9 bases. CDR1 KGHDR and CDR2 SFDVKD come from the germline V gene. The CDR3 length is 16 residues. Trimming took 4 bases from V and 4 from J; bases not matched to a gene: 7. CDR3 bases: TGTGCCACCAGTGACTGGGGACAGGGAACTTACAATGAGCAGTTCTTC. It encodes CATSDWGQGTYNEQFF.

The rearrangement uses TRBV19 and TRBJ2-3; weak D call: TRBD2 (6 bases). The V and J ends lost 5 bases and 0 bases respectively, with 15 bases between them. CDR1 and CDR2 from the germline V gene are LNHDA and SQIVND (reference sequence). The CDR3 runs to 16 residues. Written as DNA, the CDR3 is TGTGCCAGTAGTCCGGGACTCACACCGAGCACAGATACGCAGTATTTT. Its translation is CASSPGLTPSTDTQYF.

The chain uses TRBV19 and TRBJ1-2; perhaps TRBD1 as D (5 bases). V was shortened by 6 bases and J by 4 bases, with 21 bases between the two germline ends. Germline V gene lookup returns CDR1 LNHDA and CDR2 SQIVND (reference sequence). There are 16 residues in the CDR3. CDR3 nucleotide sequence: TGTGCCAGTAGCCGACTCGACAGCCTTACACCCTATGGCTACACCTTC. Its translation: CASSRLDSLTPYGYTF.

The chain has TRBV21-1 and TRBJ1-2; the DNA was not used to check the table's D call, TRBD1. TRBV21-1 constitutes a pseudogene. The CDR3 runs to 13 residues. The CDR3 DNA sequence: TGTGCCAGCTCCAAACGACAGTCCTATGGCTACACCTTC. Translation: CASSKRQSYGYTF.

The chain combines TRBV4-3 with TRBJ1-3; 12 bases fit TRBD1. The V segment lost 3 bases and the J segment 2 bases; nucleotides outside the gene matches: 5. The CDR3 is 17 amino acids. The germline CDR1 and CDR2 sequences are LGHNA and YSLEER. The CDR3 reads CASSQGQGAGAGNTIYF. The CDR3, as DNA: TGCGCCAGCAGCCAGGGACAGGGGGCTGGGGCTGGAAACACCATATATTTT.

The chain combines TRBV28 with TRBJ1-6; D unresolved. V gave up 5 bases and J gave up 10 bases, with 15 bases separating them. CDR3 size: 14 residues. In germline, CDR1 is MDHEN, CDR2 SYDVKM. The CDR3 DNA is TGTGCCAGCAGTCAACTATTGTCCCAATCACCCCTCCACTTT. Translated, it gives CASSQLLSQSPLHF.

The CDR3 protein is CASSYSGQFGGNTIYF. DNA for the CDR3: TGTGCCAGCAGTTACTCTGGACAGTTCGGTGGAAACACCATATATTTT. This chain links TRBV6-6 with TRBJ1-3, with TRBD1 as a possible D gene (6 bases). The germline V and J ends were trimmed by 0 bases and 3 bases, with 12 bases remaining between them. CDR1 and CDR2 from the germline V gene are MNHNY and SVGAGI (reference sequence). CDR3 length: 16 amino acids.

This chain connects TRBV5-1 to TRBJ1-4, with 7 bases matching TRBD1. The germline V gene has CDR1 SGHRS and CDR2 YFSETQ. After removal of 3 bases from V and 5 bases from J, the junction contained 10 bases not matched to a gene. The CDR3 sequence is 16 residues long. CDR3 nucleotide sequence: TGCGCCAGCAGCTCCCAAGTGGGACAGTCGAATGAAAAACTGTTTTTT. Translating it yields CASSSQVGQSNEKLFF.

This clone was counted between two and nine times. V usage is TRBV5-1 and J usage is TRBJ2-7, with 13 bases that match TRBD2. The CDR3 contains 16 residues. Losses at the gene ends were 3 bases for V and 5 bases for J; bases not matched to a gene: 8. Per the germline V gene, CDR1 is SGHRS and CDR2 is YFSETQ. In DNA form, the CDR3 reads TGCGCCAGCAGCTCCATGATACTAGCGGGGGGGAACGAGCAGTACTTC. It is translated as CASSSMILAGGNEQYF.

This chain uses TRBV9 with TRBJ2-1; 10 nucleotides align to TRBD2. The CDR3 is 18 residues long. V lost 2 bases, J lost 0 bases, and 8 bases stayed unmatched. Germline CDR1 and CDR2: SGDLS and YYNGEE. CDR3 sequence (DNA): TGTGCCAGCAGCGTCAGCGGGGGGGCCATTAGCTCCTACAATGAGCAGTTCTTC. Its translation: CASSVSGGAISSYNEQFF.

This clone was counted many times. The chain has TRBV29-1 and TRBJ1-3; D not resolved. Germline V gene lookup returns CDR1 SQVTM and CDR2 ANQGSEA. V shed 4 bases and J shed 4 bases, with 11 bases lying between them. CDR3 size: 13 residues. The CDR3: CSVVQAAGNTIYF. In DNA, the CDR3 is TGCAGCGTTGTTCAGGCAGCAGGAAACACCATATATTTT. The entire variable domain, with the rest obtained from reference TRBV29-1 and TRBJ1-3, is as follows: SAVISQKPSRDICQRGTSLTIQCQVDSQVTMMFWYRQQPGQSLTLIATANQGSEATYESGFVIDKFPISRPNLTFSTLTVSNMSPEDSSIYLCSVVQAAGNTIYFGEGSWLTVV.

The rearrangement uses TRBV27 and TRBJ2-7; D perhaps matches TRBD1 (6 bases). Per germline, CDR1 MNHEY and CDR2 SMNVEV (reference sequence). The CDR3 is 22 amino acids. V was clipped by 0 bases and J by 3 bases, with 33 bases between them. Here the CDR3 DNA reads TGTGCCAGCAGTTTATCGGTTGTTGGTGGGACCGGAGAGCCAGGGGAAGGCTACGAGCAGTACTTC. Its protein is CASSLSVVGGTGEPGEGYEQYF.

This sequence joins TRBV19 and TRBJ2-5; TRBD1 is a possible D gene (5 bases). V was pared by 3 bases and J by 6 bases, with 17 bases between. This CDR3 comprises 15 residues. The germline gives CDR1 LNHDA, CDR2 SQIVND (reference sequence). The CDR3 here is CASSIRARLGQTQYF. CDR3 DNA: TGTGCCAGTAGTATTAGGGCCCGTCTGGGGCAGACCCAGTACTTC.

The sample holds a few counts of this clone. The rearrangement links TRBV29-1 to TRBJ2-6; maybe TRBD2 (5 bases). Per the germline V gene, CDR1 is SQVTM and CDR2 is ANQGSEA. This CDR3 spans 15 amino acids. The V end lost 4 bases, the J end lost 4 bases, and 14 bases lay between the germline ends. CDR3 residues: CSVVKASGGANVLTF. The CDR3 bases are TGCAGCGTTGTTAAGGCCAGCGGAGGGGCCAACGTCCTGACTTTC.

The CDR3: CASPLCGLDTEAFF. The CDR3, as DNA: TGTGCCAGCCCTTTATGTGGTTTAGACACTGAAGCTTTCTTT. This chain connects TRBV6-4 to TRBJ1-1; D gene ambiguous. Germline CDR1 and CDR2: MRHNA and SNTAGT. Trimming removed 8 bases from V and 3 bases from J, with 16 bases in between. The CDR3 has 14 residues.

The rearrangement joins TRBV7-8 to TRBJ1-2, with D possibly being TRBD1 (5 bases). Germline lookup yields CDR1 SGHVS and CDR2 FQNEAQ. The germline V and J ends were trimmed by 1 base and 4 bases, with 13 bases remaining between them. The CDR3 loop spans 15 amino acids. Written as DNA, the CDR3 is TGTGCCAGCAGCTTAGTGGGGCCAGGATCCTATGGCTACACCTTC. This sequence encodes CASSLVGPGSYGYTF.